This T cell receptor beta chain was identified during a study of blood T cells in healthy people across ages. Peripheral blood from each donor was collected in a volume of 8 to 10 milliliters. Per-sample yields of isolated PBMCs were at least 7 million. This clonotype appeared a few times. The authors ran a second PCR of roughly 6 to 11 cycles using a sample-barcoded 5' primer and a J-beta primer mix. Each cDNA molecule, via a template-switch adaptor with 12 random nucleotides, was tagged. Via MiXCR, TCRdb re-called the 5' RACE reads, giving one row per CDR3 protein. Of over a million distinct CDR3 sequences listed, almost 60% are singletons. The receptor was derived from a man in his late teens or twenties in good health. The sample consisted of blood.

The CDR3 DNA follows: TGTGCCATCAGTTTGGCCCGGAGCTCCTACGAGCAGTACTTC. Translating gives CAISLARSSYEQYF. The chain carries TRBV10-3 and TRBJ2-7; D is unclear. Deletions cut 5 bases from V and 0 bases from J, with 11 bases between. Germline-derived CDR1 and CDR2 are ENHRY and SYGVKD. The CDR3 spans 14 residues.